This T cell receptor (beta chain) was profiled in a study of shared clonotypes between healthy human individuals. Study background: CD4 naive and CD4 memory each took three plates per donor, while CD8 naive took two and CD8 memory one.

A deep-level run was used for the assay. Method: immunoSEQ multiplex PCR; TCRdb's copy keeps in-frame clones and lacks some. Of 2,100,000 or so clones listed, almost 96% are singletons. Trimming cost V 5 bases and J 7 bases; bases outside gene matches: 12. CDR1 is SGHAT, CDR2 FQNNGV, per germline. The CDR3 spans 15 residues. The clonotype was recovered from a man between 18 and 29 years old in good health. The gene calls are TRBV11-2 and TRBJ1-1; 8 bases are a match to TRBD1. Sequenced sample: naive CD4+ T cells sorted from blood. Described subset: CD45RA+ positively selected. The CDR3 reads CASSRTHRGSIEAFF. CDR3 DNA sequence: TGTGCCAGCAGCCGAACTCACAGGGGGAGCATTGAAGCTTTCTTT.